The 21 T cell receptor beta chains below come from one sample, sequenced in a study of T cell changes during pregnancy in multiple sclerosis. TCRdb keeps only in-frame clones here, not all; method: immunoSEQ multiplex PCR. Among about 79,000 clones listed, about 94% were seen once. The sequencing here drew on peripheral blood, taken in the second trimester of pregnancy. These TCRs come from a female donor in good health, enrolled as a control in a pregnancy study.

This rearrangement joins TRBV4-3 to TRBJ2-7; maybe TRBD1 (5 bases). Germline CDR1 and CDR2: LGHNA and YSLEER. The CDR3 has 16 amino acids. Trimming pared 1 base from V and 2 bases from J, leaving 15 bases between. CDR3 sequence reads: CASSQGVDRTAYEQYF. CDR3 nucleotides: TGCGCCAGCAGCCAAGGTGTCGACAGAACTGCCTACGAGCAGTACTTC.

The chain joins TRBV6-5 to TRBJ1-5, with D possibly TRBD1 on 5 matching bases. Trimming stripped 1 base from V and 0 bases from J, with 7 bases between. Germline V gene sequence: CDR1 MNHEY, CDR2 SVGAGI. The CDR3 has 15 residues. The CDR3 DNA is TGTGCCAGCAGTTACTTACAGGATAGCAATCAGCCCCAGCATTTT. This sequence encodes CASSYLQDSNQPQHF.

This rearrangement joins TRBV5-1 to TRBJ2-5, with a possible D match to TRBD2 (6 bases). The CDR3 length is 16 residues. Germline CDR1 SGHRS, CDR2 YFSETQ. V was pared by 0 bases and J by 2 bases, with 14 bases between. The CDR3 DNA reads as TGCGCCAGCAGCTTGGAAGCGGGCCCCTCTCAAGAGACCCAGTACTTC. Its protein is CASSLEAGPSQETQYF.

The chain has TRBV5-4 and TRBJ2-5, with 7 nucleotides matching TRBD2. V lost 0 bases, J lost 5 bases, and 7 bases stayed unmatched. This CDR3 is built from 15 residues. Germline V lookup: CDR1 SGHNT, CDR2 YYREEE (reference sequence). CDR3 sequence reads: CASSLDGGGIETQYF. CDR3 coding DNA: TGTGCCAGCAGCTTGGATGGCGGGGGAATTGAGACCCAGTACTTC.

V and J are TRBV27 and TRBJ2-6, with D possibly TRBD2 on 5 matching bases. The germline CDR1 and CDR2 sequences are MNHEY and SMNVEV (reference sequence). The CDR3 sequence is 15 residues long. V lost 3 bases and J 1 base, leaving 7 bases between the germline ends. The CDR3 reads CASSFRGSGANVLTF. Here the CDR3 DNA reads TGTGCCAGCAGTTTTCGGGGTTCTGGGGCCAACGTCCTGACTTTC.

This clone occurred a few times. This sequence joins TRBV19 and TRBJ1-2; perhaps TRBD1 as D (5 bases). The CDR3 length is 16 residues. Germline V CDR1 and CDR2: LNHDA, SQIVND (reference sequence). V lost 7 bases, J lost 3 bases, and 21 bases lay in between. CDR3 residues: CASIPGMGGEHYGYTF. The CDR3 DNA follows: TGTGCCAGTATCCCAGGCATGGGGGGGGAACACTATGGCTACACCTTC.

This chain uses TRBV4-3 with TRBJ2-5, with TRBD2 matching over 13 bases. The CDR3 sequence is 17 residues long. The V gene's germline CDR1 is LGHNA and CDR2 YSLEER. The J segment lost 5 bases and the V segment lost 3 bases, leaving 9 bases of the junction unmatched. CDR3 DNA sequence: TGCGCCAGCAGCCATGAAACTAGCGGGGGGGCCGGGGAGACCCAGTACTTC. The encoded protein is CASSHETSGGAGETQYF.

CDR3: CSVAARLQGGYTF. In nucleotides, the CDR3 is TGCAGCGTCGCCGCGAGGCTTCAGGGCGGCTACACCTTC. This chain joins TRBV29-1 and TRBJ1-2, with D possibly being TRBD1 (5 bases). The CDR3 has 13 residues. CDR1 is SQVTM, CDR2 ANQGSEA, per germline. The V and J ends lost 6 bases and 8 bases respectively, with 19 bases between them.

The V call is TRBV15, the J call TRBJ1-3; the match to TRBD1 covers 7 bases. V shed 5 bases, J shed 0 bases, and the junction held 4 bases outside the gene matches. This CDR3 contains 15 residues. CDR1 is LNHNV, CDR2 YYDKDF, per germline (reference sequence). The CDR3 coding sequence is TGTGCCACCAGCGGGGGACAGAGCTCTGGAAACACCATATATTTT. This codes for CATSGGQSSGNTIYF.

The J gene is TRBJ1-1, the V gene TRBV6-6, with D uncertain. The V end was cut by 6 bases, the J end by 0 bases, with 5 bases between. Looked up from germline, CDR1 is MNHNY and CDR2 is SVGAGI (reference sequence). The CDR3 runs to 12 residues. CDR3 loop: CASSNMNTEAFF. The CDR3 nucleotides are TGTGCCAGCAGCAACATGAACACTGAAGCTTTCTTT.

The chain uses TRBV13 and TRBJ2-7; tentative D call: TRBD1 (7 bases). The CDR3 is made up of 14 amino acids. Trimming removed 6 bases from V and 3 bases from J, with 15 bases in between. Per the germline V gene, CDR1 is PRHDT and CDR2 is FYEKMQ (reference sequence). The CDR3 region is CASSHQGGFYEQYF. DNA for the CDR3: TGTGCCAGCAGTCACCAGGGGGGCTTCTACGAGCAGTACTTC.

This clone was counted a single time. The V gene is TRBV30, the J gene TRBJ1-2, with 7 positions matching TRBD1. The CDR3 is 15 amino acids. Germline assignment: CDR1 GTSNPN and CDR2 SVGIG (reference sequence). The V gene end was trimmed by 2 bases and the J gene end by 4 bases; junction bases not matched to a gene: 10. The CDR3 region is CAWSLSGGGVYGYTF. DNA of the CDR3: TGTGCCTGGAGTCTTAGTGGAGGGGGCGTCTATGGCTACACCTTC.

V gene TRBV27 combines with J gene TRBJ2-2; D might be TRBD2 (5 bases). Germline lookup yields CDR1 MNHEY and CDR2 SMNVEV (reference sequence). Deletions cut 3 bases from V and 5 bases from J, with 7 bases between. The CDR3 length is 13 residues. The CDR3: CASSLSGTGELFF. CDR3 bases: TGTGCCAGCAGTTTGTCGGGGACCGGGGAGCTGTTTTTT.

This sequence joins TRBV19 and TRBJ1-5; TRBD1 might be the D (5 bases). Germline CDR1 reads LNHDA; CDR2 reads SQIVND (reference sequence). V lost 8 bases, J lost 2 bases, and 16 bases lay in between. This CDR3 is built from 15 residues. The CDR3 sequence: CASADTGEGNQPQHF. The CDR3 DNA follows: TGTGCCAGTGCGGACACAGGAGAAGGCAATCAGCCCCAGCATTTT.

V is TRBV5-1 and J is TRBJ2-5, with D possibly TRBD1 on 6 matching bases. This CDR3 has 14 amino acids. Germline-derived CDR1 and CDR2 are SGHRS and YFSETQ. Trimming took 7 bases from V and 5 from J, leaving 18 bases between them. CDR3 nucleotide sequence: TGCGCCAGCCGAAGGGACACGGTCCTGGAGACCCAGTACTTC. It translates to CASRRDTVLETQYF.

V usage is TRBV19 and J usage is TRBJ2-3; 7 nucleotides agree with TRBD1. The CDR3 is 13 amino acids. Germline lookup yields CDR1 LNHDA and CDR2 SQIVND (reference sequence). The junction had 1 base not matched to a gene; V was cut back by 4 bases and J by 3 bases. CDR3 DNA: TGTGCCAGTAGTACCAGGGGGACAGATACGCAGTATTTT. This translates into CASSTRGTDTQYF.

The chain joins TRBV7-3 to TRBJ2-5, with a possible D match to TRBD2 (6 bases). Trimming pared 5 bases from V and 3 bases from J, leaving 13 bases between. Germline V gene lookup returns CDR1 SGHTA and CDR2 FQGTGA. The CDR3 runs to 14 residues. The CDR3 spells CASSPGEREETQYF. The DNA for the CDR3 is TGTGCCAGCAGCCCCGGGGAGCGGGAAGAGACCCAGTACTTC. The full variable domain, in which reference TRBV7-3 and TRBJ2-5 provide the parts outside the CDR3, is GAGVSQTPSNKVTEKGKYVELRCDPISGHTALYWYRQSLGQGPEFLIYFQGTGAADDSGLPNDRFFAVRPEGSVSTLKIQRTERGDSAVYLCASSPGEREETQYFGPGTRLLVL.

The rearrangement links TRBV7-9 to TRBJ2-2; TRBD2 aligns across 9 bases. Germline CDR1 reads SEHNR; CDR2 reads FQNEAQ (reference sequence). V gave up 4 bases and J gave up 5 bases; unmatched junction bases: 5. The CDR3 length is 15 residues. CDR3 bases: TGTGCCAGCAGCTCGCTAGCGGGGACGACCGGGGAGCTGTTTTTT. It translates to CASSSLAGTTGELFF.

V and J are TRBV9 and TRBJ2-1; D is ambiguous. Trimming pared 2 bases from V and 6 bases from J, leaving 9 bases between. The CDR3 is 13 residues long. From germline, CDR1 is SGDLS and CDR2 YYNGEE. The CDR3 spells CASSVHLANEQFF. DNA for the CDR3: TGTGCCAGCAGCGTTCATTTAGCCAATGAGCAGTTCTTC.

The chain joins TRBV11-2 to TRBJ2-4; TRBD1 might be the D (6 bases). The CDR3 totals 14 residues. V dropped 0 bases and J dropped 4 bases, with 7 bases sitting between them. The germline CDR1 and CDR2 sequences are SGHAT and FQNNGV. CDR3 nucleotides: TGTGCCAGCAGCTTAGACAGGGGAAAAAACATTCAGTACTTC. Translating it yields CASSLDRGKNIQYF. Based on the CDR3 plus reference TRBV11-2 and TRBJ2-4, the full variable domain is EAGVAQSPRYKIIEKRQSVAFWCNPISGHATLYWYQQILGQGPKLLIQFQNNGVVDDSQLPKDRFSAERLKGVDSTLKIQPAKLEDSAVYLCASSLDRGKNIQYFGAGTRLSVL.

The CDR3 sequence is CASSGIRGEAFF. The CDR3, as DNA: TGTGCCAGCAGCGGTATTCGCGGGGAAGCTTTCTTT. V and J are TRBV11-2 and TRBJ1-1; no definite D call. This CDR3 has 12 amino acids. V lost 5 bases to trimming and J lost 8 bases, with 12 bases between them. Germline V CDR1 and CDR2: SGHAT, FQNNGV.